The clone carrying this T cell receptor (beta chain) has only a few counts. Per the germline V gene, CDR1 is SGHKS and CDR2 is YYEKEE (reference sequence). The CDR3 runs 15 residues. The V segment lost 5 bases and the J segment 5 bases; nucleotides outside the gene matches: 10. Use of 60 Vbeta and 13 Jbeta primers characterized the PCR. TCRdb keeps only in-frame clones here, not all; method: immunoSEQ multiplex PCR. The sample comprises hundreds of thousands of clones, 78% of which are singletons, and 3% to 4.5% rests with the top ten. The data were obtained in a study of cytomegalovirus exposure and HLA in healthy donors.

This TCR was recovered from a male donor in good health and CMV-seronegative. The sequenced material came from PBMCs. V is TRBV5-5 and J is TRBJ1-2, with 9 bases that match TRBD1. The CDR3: CASRPAGTGTYGYTF. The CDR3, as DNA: TGTGCCAGCAGGCCTGCCGGGACAGGGACTTATGGCTACACCTTC.